The source of this T cell receptor beta chain is a study of T cells in Graves' hyperthyroidism and ophthalmopathy. This CDR3 has 14 residues. Germline V gives CDR1 MNHEY, CDR2 SVGEGT. The J segment lost 0 bases and the V segment lost 6 bases, leaving 4 bases of the junction unmatched. The CDR3 regions of TCR beta were amplified from RNA transcripts. A first-round RT-PCR of the TCR CDR3 used the HTBI primer set. TCRdb reprocessed the multiplex PCR reads with MiXCR, giving one entry per CDR3 protein. The table has hundreds of thousands of distinct CDR3 sequences, 20% seen once. The sample consisted of blood. The source of this sequence is a man in his thirties or forties with Graves' ophthalmopathy. The chain combines TRBV6-2 or TRBV6-3 with TRBJ2-7; 8 bases are a match to TRBD2. The CDR3 DNA sequence: TGTGCCAGCAGATCTAGCGGGCTCTCCTACGAGCAGTACTTC. Its protein is CASRSSGLSYEQYF.